A selection of T cell receptor beta chains follows, all from one sample in a study of PD-1 blockade in classical Hodgkin lymphoma. Here immunoSEQ multiplex PCR was the method, and the copy in TCRdb shows in-frame clones only, minus some. The table includes 20,000 to 30,000 clones, around 90% detected once. The specimen sequenced was CD4+ T cells from blood. These receptors came from a human donor with classical Hodgkin lymphoma. CDR3s include the opening cysteine and the closing phenylalanine or tryptophan.

v_gene	CDR3aa
TRBV6-6	CASSPYLGASNEKLFF
TRBV19	CASSESEKLFF
TRBV2	CATTYGGLAKNIQYF
TRBV4-3	CASSQDNADTQYF
TRBV5-1	CASSLALSTYEQYF
TRBV5-1	CASSYRGLANTEAFF
TRBV18	CASSPGGGGYEQYF
TRBV28	CASNYPGQGEEGTEAFF
TRBV7-3	CASSLTLAGVHEQYF
TRBV25-1	CASSDRIGTGGEQFF
TRBV6-1	CASSDGLAAADTQYF
TRBV19	CASSISGLSNQPQHF
TRBV28	CATSMGPLHF
TRBV5-1	CASSSNDPSYNEQFF
TRBV19	CASSITGVGAYGYTF
TRBV19	CASSPQQGILADTQYF
TRBV5-4	CASSNLRGGETQYF
TRBV18	CASSPTISFNTGELFF
TRBV19	CASSMLTGGRGDEQFF
TRBV7-7	CASSSDGRYAGELFF
TRBV7-3	CASSLLGGPNEQFF
TRBV9	CASSAQGSGNTIYF
TRBV5-1	CASSPLNSYEQYF
TRBV28	CASSSAGFRPQHF
TRBV15	CATSSRDGVETQYF
TRBV5-1	CASSQVKDLQETQYF
TRBV7-2	CASSLVGGRDYEQYF
TRBV19	CASSPRKGTNHEQYF
TRBV6-1	CASRVMSLVTDTQYF
TRBV28	CATDRLYGDRGSYEQYF
TRBV19	CASSMQRNTGELFF
TRBV9	CASSGWDSSSYNEQFF
TRBV7-8	CASSKLAGGPNEQYF
TRBV11-2	CASSLDRADGYTF
TRBV5-5	CASSAGTSGGTPRYPQYF
TRBV6-6	CASSYREADTQYF
TRBV7-9	CASSLVPSGGAVEQFF
TRBV7-9	CASSLAGGPNTGELFF
TRBV9	CASSVTGGLYNEQFF
TRBV7-2	CASSPQGQGYQPQHF
TRBV5-5	CASSSSGPPFSGNTIYF
TRBV18	CASSLRTHYGYTF
TRBV6-1	CASSRARTDTQYF
TRBV5-1	CASSLYNPGQGLYVQYF